The next 17 T cell receptor beta chains were all read from a single sample in a study of identical twins. One entry per CDR3 protein results from TCRdb running MiXCR on the 5' RACE reads. The table shows 450,000 to 600,000 distinct CDR3 sequences, with about a fifth occurring only once. These sequences were also reported in another study, on yellow fever vaccine responses in identical twins.

Sequencing was performed on CD4+ T cells sorted from blood. All receptors come from a woman in her late teens or twenties in good health.

This rearrangement joins TRBV20-1 to TRBJ1-4; D possibly corresponds to TRBD1 (6 bases). The length of the CDR3 is 15 residues. Trimming cost V 5 bases and J 7 bases, with 20 bases left between them. Per the germline V gene, CDR1 is DFQATT and CDR2 is SNEGSKA (reference sequence). CDR3 DNA sequence: TGCAGTGCTTCAAGGCCCACAGGGTTTGTTGAAAAACTGTTTTTT. Its translation: CSASRPTGFVEKLFF.

The V call is TRBV12-3 or TRBV12-4, the J call TRBJ2-5; 10 nucleotides match TRBD1. CDR3 length: 16 residues. V lost 7 bases and J lost 1; bases outside the gene matches: 9. DNA for the CDR3: TGTGCCAGCAACTACCGGGACAGGGGCGTCCAAGAGACCCAGTACTTC. Translated: CASNYRDRGVQETQYF.

This chain links TRBV12-3 or TRBV12-4 with TRBJ2-3; D remains unclear. The CDR3 totals 13 residues. V shed 4 bases and J shed 5 bases, with 10 bases lying between them. CDR3 sequence: CASSYQFLDTQYF. The DNA of the CDR3 is TGTGCCAGCAGTTATCAATTCCTAGATACGCAGTATTTT.

This clonotype was observed a few times. The V and J genes are TRBV5-1 and TRBJ2-5, with D uncertain. V lost 7 bases to trimming and J lost 7 bases, with 11 bases between them. The CDR3 runs 11 residues. CDR1 and CDR2 from the germline V gene are SGHRS and YFSETQ. The CDR3 sequence is CASSAQVTQYF. In DNA, the CDR3 is TGCGCCAGCTCCGCCCAGGTGACCCAGTACTTC.

V is TRBV7-9 and J is TRBJ2-1; 13 positions agree with TRBD2. CDR3 length: 15 residues. With 5 bases clipped from V and 6 bases from J, the junction kept 4 bases outside the gene matches. Germline V lookup: CDR1 SEHNR, CDR2 FQNEAQ (reference sequence). CDR3 residues: CASSEGLAGANEQFF. The CDR3 region has the DNA TGTGCCAGCAGCGAAGGACTAGCGGGAGCCAATGAGCAGTTCTTC.

This clonotype was recorded a few times. This chain connects TRBV7-3 to TRBJ2-1; D uncertain. Germline values: CDR1 SGHTA, CDR2 FQGTGA. Between the trimmed V and J ends, which lost 5 bases and 0 bases, there was a span of 17 bases. The CDR3 contains 17 residues. The CDR3 spells CASSLTPGPASYNEQFF. In DNA, the CDR3 is TGTGCCAGCAGCCTTACCCCAGGACCGGCCTCCTACAATGAGCAGTTCTTC.

The chain joins TRBV20-1 to TRBJ2-1, with a possible D match to TRBD2 (5 bases). The V and J ends lost 5 bases and 6 bases respectively, with 11 bases between them. Germline V gene lookup returns CDR1 DFQATT and CDR2 SNEGSKA (reference sequence). The CDR3 consists of 12 residues. The DNA for the CDR3 is TGCAGTGCTGATGAGGGTGGCAATGAGCAGTTCTTC. Its translation: CSADEGGNEQFF.

This clonotype appeared a few times. V and J are TRBV7-3 and TRBJ1-1, with D tentatively TRBD1 (6 bases). The germline V gene has CDR1 SGHTA and CDR2 FQGTGA. The CDR3 is 14 residues long. The V and J ends lost 6 bases and 1 base respectively, with 12 bases between them. This CDR3 reads CASSQRGANTEAFF. The CDR3 nucleotides read TGTGCCAGCAGTCAGAGGGGGGCGAACACTGAAGCTTTCTTT. The whole variable domain, remainder taken from reference TRBV7-3 and TRBJ1-1, is GAGVSQTPSNKVTEKGKYVELRCDPISGHTALYWYRQSLGQGPEFLIYFQGTGAADDSGLPNDRFFAVRPEGSVSTLKIQRTERGDSAVYLCASSQRGANTEAFFGQGTRLTVV.

This chain links TRBV12-3 or TRBV12-4 with TRBJ2-7; maybe TRBD1 (5 bases). The ends were cut back, 5 bases at V and 0 bases at J, with 14 bases in the middle. The CDR3 has 15 residues. CDR3 in amino acids: CASSPYRRSSYEQYF. CDR3 sequence (DNA): TGTGCCAGCAGTCCTTACAGGCGGAGCTCCTACGAGCAGTACTTC.

The chain combines TRBV28 with TRBJ1-5, with TRBD1 identical over 7 bases. Trimming at V came to 6 bases and at J to 7 bases, leaving 9 bases not matched to a gene. CDR1 is MDHEN, CDR2 SYDVKM, per germline. The CDR3 spans 14 residues. CDR3 sequence reads: CASSPTGLRQPQHF. CDR3 coding DNA: TGTGCCAGCAGCCCGACAGGGTTGCGGCAGCCCCAGCATTTT.

The chain carries TRBV7-9 and TRBJ1-4; D is unresolved. The germline gives CDR1 SEHNR, CDR2 FQNEAQ (reference sequence). The CDR3 covers 16 residues. Trimming cost V 0 bases and J 0 bases, with 8 bases left between them. The CDR3 region has the DNA TGTGCCAGCAGCTTAGCTCTCCAGGCAACTAATGAAAAACTGTTTTTT. This gives the protein CASSLALQATNEKLFF.

This rearrangement joins TRBV7-3 to TRBJ2-1; the match to TRBD1 covers 9 bases. CDR3 size: 16 residues. The trim removed 5 bases at V and 8 bases at J, leaving 13 bases unmatched. Germline V lookup: CDR1 SGHTA, CDR2 FQGTGA. CDR3 amino acids: CASSQLGTGNVHEQFF. For the CDR3, the DNA is TGTGCCAGCAGCCAACTCGGGACAGGGAATGTTCATGAGCAGTTCTTC.

This clonotype was picked up a small number of times. The chain employs TRBV27 and TRBJ2-6; no clear D. The CDR3 sequence is 15 residues long. CDR1 and CDR2 (germline): MNHEY, SMNVEV (reference sequence). The germline V and J ends were trimmed by 6 bases and 0 bases, with 9 bases remaining between them. CDR3 residues: CASRQFGSGANVLTF. As DNA, the CDR3 is TGTGCCAGCAGGCAGTTTGGCTCTGGGGCCAACGTCCTGACTTTC.

There are a few counts of this clonotype. The V and J genes are TRBV4-1 and TRBJ2-7; 8 positions match TRBD2. Germline-derived CDR1 and CDR2 are MGHRA and YSYEKL. CDR3 size: 17 residues. Unmatched junction bases numbered 8, after V lost 1 base and J lost 0 bases. The CDR3 region has the DNA TGCGCCAGCAGCCAAGTGTCTAGCGGGCCCCTCTCCTACGAGCAGTACTTC. Translated: CASSQVSSGPLSYEQYF.

This clonotype was counted a few times. The gene calls are TRBV11-2 and TRBJ2-3; D unclear. Trimming pared 0 bases from V and 2 bases from J, leaving 9 bases between. The germline V gene has CDR1 SGHAT and CDR2 FQNNGV. The CDR3 extends over 15 amino acids. DNA for the CDR3: TGTGCCAGCAGCTTAGAGCCTGGGTCCACAGATACGCAGTATTTT. Translating it yields CASSLEPGSTDTQYF. The whole variable domain, filled in from reference TRBV11-2 and TRBJ2-3, reads EAGVAQSPRYKIIEKRQSVAFWCNPISGHATLYWYQQILGQGPKLLIQFQNNGVVDDSQLPKDRFSAERLKGVDSTLKIQPAKLEDSAVYLCASSLEPGSTDTQYFGPGTRLTVL.

This chain links TRBV6-5 with TRBJ1-3, with 9 nucleotides matching TRBD1. The germline gives CDR1 MNHEY, CDR2 SVGAGI. V lost 0 bases, J lost 3 bases, and 6 bases stayed unmatched. The length of the CDR3 is 17 residues. CDR3 sequence: CASSYSGTGRFGNTIYF. The CDR3 bases are TGTGCCAGCAGTTACTCCGGGACAGGGCGTTTTGGAAACACCATATATTTT.

Only a few counts were recorded for this clonotype. This rearrangement joins TRBV5-1 to TRBJ2-7; no clear D. Trimming pared 1 base from V and 2 bases from J, leaving 7 bases between. This CDR3 spans 13 amino acids. CDR1 is SGHRS, CDR2 YFSETQ, per germline. CDR3 sequence reads: CASSLRQPYEQYF. The DNA of the CDR3 is TGCGCCAGCAGCTTGAGGCAGCCCTACGAGCAGTACTTC. The whole variable domain, filled in from reference TRBV5-1 and TRBJ2-7, reads KAGVTQTPRYLIKTRGQQVTLSCSPISGHRSVSWYQQTPGQGLQFLFEYFSETQRNKGNFPGRFSGRQFSNSRSEMNVSTLELGDSALYLCASSLRQPYEQYFGPGTRLTVT.